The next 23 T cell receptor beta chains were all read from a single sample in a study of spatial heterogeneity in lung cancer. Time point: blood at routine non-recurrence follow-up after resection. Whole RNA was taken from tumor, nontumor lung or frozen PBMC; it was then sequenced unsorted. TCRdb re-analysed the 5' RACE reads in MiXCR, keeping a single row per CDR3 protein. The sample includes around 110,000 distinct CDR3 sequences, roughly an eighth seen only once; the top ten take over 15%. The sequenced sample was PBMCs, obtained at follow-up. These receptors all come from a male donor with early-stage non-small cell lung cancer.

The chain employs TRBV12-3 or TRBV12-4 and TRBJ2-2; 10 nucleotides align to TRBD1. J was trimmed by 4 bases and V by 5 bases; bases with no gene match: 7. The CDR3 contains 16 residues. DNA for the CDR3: TGTGCCAGCAGTCCAACGACAGGGGGCATCACCGGGGAGCTGTTTTTT. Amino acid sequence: CASSPTTGGITGELFF.

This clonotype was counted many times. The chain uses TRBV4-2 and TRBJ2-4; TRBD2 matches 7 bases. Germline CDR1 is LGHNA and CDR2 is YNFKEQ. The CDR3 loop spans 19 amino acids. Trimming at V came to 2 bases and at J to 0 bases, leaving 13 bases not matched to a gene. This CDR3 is CASSQHRRSGALAKNIQYF. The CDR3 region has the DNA TGTGCCAGCAGCCAACACAGGAGAAGCGGGGCTCTAGCCAAAAACATTCAGTACTTC.

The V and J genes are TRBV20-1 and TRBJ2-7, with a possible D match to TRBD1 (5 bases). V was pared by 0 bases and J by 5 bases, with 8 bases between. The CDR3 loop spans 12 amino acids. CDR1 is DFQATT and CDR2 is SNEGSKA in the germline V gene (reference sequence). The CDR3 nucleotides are TGCAGTGCTAGAGACCAGGGCCACGAGCAGTACTTC. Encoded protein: CSARDQGHEQYF.

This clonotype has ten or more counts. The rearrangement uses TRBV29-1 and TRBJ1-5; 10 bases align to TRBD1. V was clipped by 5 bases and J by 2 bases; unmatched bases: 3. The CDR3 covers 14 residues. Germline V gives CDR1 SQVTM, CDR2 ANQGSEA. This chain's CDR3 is CSVTGTGGNQPQHF. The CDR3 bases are TGCAGCGTTACCGGGACAGGGGGCAATCAGCCCCAGCATTTT. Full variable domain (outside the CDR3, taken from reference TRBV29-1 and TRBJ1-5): SAVISQKPSRDICQRGTSLTIQCQVDSQVTMMFWYRQQPGQSLTLIATANQGSEATYESGFVIDKFPISRPNLTFSTLTVSNMSPEDSSIYLCSVTGTGGNQPQHFGDGTRLSIL.

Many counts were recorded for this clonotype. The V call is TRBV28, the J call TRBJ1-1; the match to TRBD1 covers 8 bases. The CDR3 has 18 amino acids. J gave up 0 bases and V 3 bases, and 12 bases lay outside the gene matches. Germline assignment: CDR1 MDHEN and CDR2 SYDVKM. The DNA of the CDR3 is TGTGCCAGCAGTTTTCAGGAGTTCAGACAGGGGTTGAACACTGAAGCTTTCTTT. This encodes CASSFQEFRQGLNTEAFF.

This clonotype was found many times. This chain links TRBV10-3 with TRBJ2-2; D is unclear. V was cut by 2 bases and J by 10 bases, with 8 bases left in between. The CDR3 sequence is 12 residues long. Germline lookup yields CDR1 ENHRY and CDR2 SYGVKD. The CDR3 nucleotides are TGTGCCATCAGTGAGAGGTCCGAGGAGCTGTTTTTT. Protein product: CAISERSEELFF.

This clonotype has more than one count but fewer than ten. The DNA of the CDR3 is TGTGCCAGCAGCCAAGAACCCACCTTTAATGAGCAGTTCTTC. Translation gives CASSQEPTFNEQFF. This chain connects TRBV3-1 to TRBJ2-1; D gene unclear. The V gene lost 0 bases and the J gene lost 7 bases, with 10 bases spanning the gap. Germline CDR1 LGHDT, CDR2 YNNKEL (reference sequence). The CDR3 totals 14 residues.

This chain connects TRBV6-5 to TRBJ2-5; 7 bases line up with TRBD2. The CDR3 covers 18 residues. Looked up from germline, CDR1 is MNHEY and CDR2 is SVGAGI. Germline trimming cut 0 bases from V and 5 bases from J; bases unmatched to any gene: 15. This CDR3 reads CASSYSKVAGTLGETQYF. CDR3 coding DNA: TGTGCCAGCAGTTACTCGAAGGTAGCGGGCACCTTAGGGGAGACCCAGTACTTC.

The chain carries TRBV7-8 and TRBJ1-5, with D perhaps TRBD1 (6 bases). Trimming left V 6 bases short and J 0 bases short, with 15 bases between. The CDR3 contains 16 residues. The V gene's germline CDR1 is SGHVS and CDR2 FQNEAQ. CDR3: CASSPYQGSSNQPQHF. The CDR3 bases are TGTGCCAGCAGTCCCTACCAGGGGAGTAGCAATCAGCCCCAGCATTTT.

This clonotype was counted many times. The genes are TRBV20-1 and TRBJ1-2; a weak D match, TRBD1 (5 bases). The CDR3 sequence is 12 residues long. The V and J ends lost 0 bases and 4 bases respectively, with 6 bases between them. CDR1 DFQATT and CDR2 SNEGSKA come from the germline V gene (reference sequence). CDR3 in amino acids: CSARDQGYGYTF. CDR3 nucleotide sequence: TGCAGTGCTAGAGATCAGGGCTATGGCTACACCTTC.

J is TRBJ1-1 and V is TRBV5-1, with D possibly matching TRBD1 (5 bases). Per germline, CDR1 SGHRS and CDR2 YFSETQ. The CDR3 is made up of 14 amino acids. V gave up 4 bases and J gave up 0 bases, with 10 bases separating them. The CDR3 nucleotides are TGCGCCAGCAGCAACGGGGGATTGAACACTGAAGCTTTCTTT. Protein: CASSNGGLNTEAFF. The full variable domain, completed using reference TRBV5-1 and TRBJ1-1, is KAGVTQTPRYLIKTRGQQVTLSCSPISGHRSVSWYQQTPGQGLQFLFEYFSETQRNKGNFPGRFSGRQFSNSRSEMNVSTLELGDSALYLCASSNGGLNTEAFFGQGTRLTVV.

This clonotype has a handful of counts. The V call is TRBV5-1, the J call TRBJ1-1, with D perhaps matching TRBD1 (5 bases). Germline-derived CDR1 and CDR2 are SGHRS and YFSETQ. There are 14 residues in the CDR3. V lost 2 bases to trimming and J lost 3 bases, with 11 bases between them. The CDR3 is CASSFAGLHTEAFF. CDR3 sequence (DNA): TGCGCCAGCAGCTTTGCAGGGCTGCACACTGAAGCTTTCTTT.

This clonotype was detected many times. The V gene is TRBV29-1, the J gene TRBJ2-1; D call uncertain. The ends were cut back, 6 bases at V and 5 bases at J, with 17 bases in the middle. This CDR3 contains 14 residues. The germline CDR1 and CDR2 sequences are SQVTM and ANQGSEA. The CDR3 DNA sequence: TGCAGCGTGTACCGGGCCCAAAGACACAATGAGCAGTTCTTC. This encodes CSVYRAQRHNEQFF.

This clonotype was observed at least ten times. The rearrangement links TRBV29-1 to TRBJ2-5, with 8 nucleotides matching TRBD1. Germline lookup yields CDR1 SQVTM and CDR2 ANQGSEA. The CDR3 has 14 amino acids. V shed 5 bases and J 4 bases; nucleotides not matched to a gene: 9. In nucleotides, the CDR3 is TGCAGCGTTTCATACAGGGGGAAGGGAGAGACCCAGTACTTC. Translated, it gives CSVSYRGKGETQYF.

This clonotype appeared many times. The CDR3 DNA is TGTGCCAGCAGTTTCGTAGGGAGAGGCAATCAGCCCCAGCATTTT. Protein: CASSFVGRGNQPQHF. The chain is built from TRBV27 and TRBJ1-5; D unresolved. Per the germline V gene, CDR1 is MNHEY and CDR2 is SMNVEV (reference sequence). The CDR3 is 15 amino acids. V was shortened by 3 bases and J by 2 bases, with 11 bases between the two germline ends.

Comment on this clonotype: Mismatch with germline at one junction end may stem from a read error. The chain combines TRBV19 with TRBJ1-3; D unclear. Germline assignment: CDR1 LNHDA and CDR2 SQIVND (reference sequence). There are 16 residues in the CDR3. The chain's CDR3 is CASSIANANSGNAIYF. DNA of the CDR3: TGTGCCAGTAGTATAGCAAACGCCAACTCTGGAAACGCCATATATTTT. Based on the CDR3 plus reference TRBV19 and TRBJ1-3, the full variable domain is DGGITQSPKYLFRKEGQNVTLSCEQNLNHDAMYWYRQDPGQGLRLIYYSQIVNDFQKGDIAEGYSVSREKKESFPLTVTSAQKNPTAFYLCASSIANANSGNAIYFGEGSWLTVV.

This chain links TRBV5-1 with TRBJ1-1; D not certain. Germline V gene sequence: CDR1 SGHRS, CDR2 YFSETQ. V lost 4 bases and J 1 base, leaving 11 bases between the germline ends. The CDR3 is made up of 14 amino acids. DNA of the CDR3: TGCGCCAGCAGCCCTGGCGGAGGGAACACTGAAGCTTTCTTT. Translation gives CASSPGGGNTEAFF.

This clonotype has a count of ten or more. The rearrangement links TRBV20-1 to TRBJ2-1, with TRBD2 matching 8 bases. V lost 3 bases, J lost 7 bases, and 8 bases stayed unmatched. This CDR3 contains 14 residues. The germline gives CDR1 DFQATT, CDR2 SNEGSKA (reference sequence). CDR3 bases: TGCAGTGCTAGCGGGGGGGCCGGCTGGAATGAGCAGTTCTTC. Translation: CSASGGAGWNEQFF.

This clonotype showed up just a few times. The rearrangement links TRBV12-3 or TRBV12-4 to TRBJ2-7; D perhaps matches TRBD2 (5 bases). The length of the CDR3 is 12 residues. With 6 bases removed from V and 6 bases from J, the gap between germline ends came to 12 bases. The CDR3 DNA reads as TGTGCCAGCAGCCCTCGGGAAGCCGAGCAGTACTTC. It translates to CASSPREAEQYF.

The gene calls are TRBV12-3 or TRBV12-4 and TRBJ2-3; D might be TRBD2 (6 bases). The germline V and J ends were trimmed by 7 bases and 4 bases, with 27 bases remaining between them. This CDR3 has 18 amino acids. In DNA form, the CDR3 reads TGTGCCAGCACCTTCTCGGGAGAGACAGCTCCCGGTGCAGATACGCAGTATTTT. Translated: CASTFSGETAPGADTQYF.

The CDR3 DNA is TGTGCCAGTAGTATGCGATTAGCGGGGGGGATCTACAATGAGCAGTTCTTC. It translates to CASSMRLAGGIYNEQFF. The V and J genes are TRBV19 and TRBJ2-1, with 11 bases identical to TRBD2. Germline lookup yields CDR1 LNHDA and CDR2 SQIVND (reference sequence). This CDR3 contains 17 residues. The V and J ends lost 3 bases and 3 bases, in that order; junction bases with no gene match: 7. The full variable domain, with the rest looked up from reference TRBV19 and TRBJ2-1, is DGGITQSPKYLFRKEGQNVTLSCEQNLNHDAMYWYRQDPGQGLRLIYYSQIVNDFQKGDIAEGYSVSREKKESFPLTVTSAQKNPTAFYLCASSMRLAGGIYNEQFFGPGTRLTVL.

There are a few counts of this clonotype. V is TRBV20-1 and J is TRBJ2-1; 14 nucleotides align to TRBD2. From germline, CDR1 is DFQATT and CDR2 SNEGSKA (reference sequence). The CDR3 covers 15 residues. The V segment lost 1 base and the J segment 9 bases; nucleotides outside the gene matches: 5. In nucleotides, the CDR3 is TGCAGTGCTAGAGGTGGGACTAGCGGGGGAAGTGAGCAGTTCTTC. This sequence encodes CSARGGTSGGSEQFF.

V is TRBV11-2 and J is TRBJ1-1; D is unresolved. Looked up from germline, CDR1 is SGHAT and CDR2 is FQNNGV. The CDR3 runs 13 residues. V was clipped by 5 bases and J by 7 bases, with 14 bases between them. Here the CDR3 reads CASSHEGVHEAFF. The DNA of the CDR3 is TGTGCCAGCAGCCACGAGGGAGTTCATGAAGCTTTCTTT.